This passage covers 32 T cell receptor beta chains from one sample sequenced in a study of shared clonotypes between healthy human individuals. Some clones are missing from TCRdb's copy, which holds only in-frame ones; the method was immunoSEQ multiplex PCR. The table lists about 590,000 clones, 95% to 96% of them singletons. CD45RO negativity and positive selection for CCR7 defined naive CD8 cells, a population that excluded terminally differentiated effector memory CD45RA+ cells. Sequenced input: naive CD8+ T cells sorted from blood. The source of these receptors is a woman aged 25 to 39 in good health.

The chain links TRBV2 to TRBJ2-7; 9 bases agree with TRBD1. There are 15 residues in the CDR3. Looked up from germline, CDR1 is SNHLY and CDR2 is FYNNEI. Trimming took 2 bases from V and 3 from J; bases not matched to a gene: 5. The CDR3 spells CASSEMTGGGYEQYF. CDR3 DNA: TGTGCCAGCAGTGAAATGACAGGGGGTGGCTACGAGCAGTACTTC.

This clone was observed a single time. The V call is TRBV2, the J call TRBJ2-1; 11 bases agree with TRBD2. V lost 6 bases to trimming and J lost 2 bases; unmatched junction nucleotides: 6. The CDR3 runs to 16 residues. Per germline, CDR1 SNHLY and CDR2 FYNNEI. DNA of the CDR3: TGTGCCAGCAGCCCTAGACTAGCGGGACCCTACAATGAGCAGTTCTTC. Amino acids: CASSPRLAGPYNEQFF. The full variable domain, completed using reference TRBV2 and TRBJ2-1, is EPEVTQTPSHQVTQMGQEVILRCVPISNHLYFYWYRQILGQKVEFLVSFYNNEISEKSEIFDDQFSVERPDGSNFTLKIRSTKLEDSAMYFCASSPRLAGPYNEQFFGPGTRLTVL.

The chain links TRBV16 to TRBJ2-7; 13 bases agree with TRBD2. The CDR3 covers 16 residues. Germline CDR1 and CDR2: KGHSY and FQNENV. The V segment lost 2 bases and the J segment 1 base; nucleotides outside the gene matches: 2. Here the CDR3 DNA reads TGTGCCAGCAGCCAAGGGACTAGCGGGGCGTCCTACGAGCAGTACTTC. This codes for CASSQGTSGASYEQYF.

This chain joins TRBV27 and TRBJ1-2, with D tentatively TRBD1 (6 bases). V was shortened by 0 bases and J by 7 bases, with 9 bases between the two germline ends. This CDR3 spans 13 amino acids. Germline CDR1 and CDR2: MNHEY and SMNVEV (reference sequence). The CDR3 loop is CASSLSAGVGYTF. As DNA, the CDR3 is TGTGCCAGCAGTTTATCGGCAGGGGTTGGCTACACCTTC.

The chain employs TRBV29-1 and TRBJ1-2; D gene uncertain. Trimming removed 5 bases from V and 4 bases from J, with 14 bases in between. The CDR3 is 13 amino acids. The germline V gene has CDR1 SQVTM and CDR2 ANQGSEA. CDR3 nucleotide sequence: TGCAGCGTTATTGGACTTCCCCCCTATGGCTACACCTTC. Its protein product is CSVIGLPPYGYTF.

The count of this clone is one. This chain joins TRBV7-8 and TRBJ2-7; 7 bases are shared with TRBD2. Germline-derived CDR1 and CDR2 are SGHVS and FQNEAQ. The length of the CDR3 is 16 residues. Trimming removed 1 base from V and 3 bases from J; junction bases left unmatched: 9. CDR3 nucleotides: TGTGCCAGCAGCTTAGGACGAGCGGGACCGGGCTACGAGCAGTACTTC. This codes for CASSLGRAGPGYEQYF.

The chain recombines TRBV29-1 with TRBJ2-1, with a weak D call TRBD2 (6 bases). In germline, CDR1 is SQVTM, CDR2 ANQGSEA. CDR3 length equals 12 residues. V was trimmed by 3 bases and J by 3 bases, leaving 6 bases between them. CDR3 amino acids: CSVERDYNEQFF. For the CDR3, the DNA is TGCAGCGTTGAGCGGGACTACAATGAGCAGTTCTTC.

The chain combines TRBV2 with TRBJ2-7; D unresolved. This CDR3 has 14 residues. In germline, CDR1 is SNHLY, CDR2 FYNNEI. Trimming removed 6 bases from V and 1 base from J, with 13 bases in between. Here the CDR3 reads CASSPTGPSYEQYF. The CDR3 nucleotides are TGTGCCAGCAGCCCTACGGGCCCGTCCTACGAGCAGTACTTC. Full variable domain (remainder filled in from reference TRBV2 and TRBJ2-7): EPEVTQTPSHQVTQMGQEVILRCVPISNHLYFYWYRQILGQKVEFLVSFYNNEISEKSEIFDDQFSVERPDGSNFTLKIRSTKLEDSAMYFCASSPTGPSYEQYFGPGTRLTVT.

The J gene is TRBJ2-1, the V gene TRBV7-2, with D perhaps TRBD1 or TRBD2 (5 bases each). The length of the CDR3 is 15 residues. V shed 4 bases and J shed 0 bases, with 10 bases lying between them. Germline CDR1 SGHTA, CDR2 FQGNSA. CDR3 region: CASSSGRSSYNEQFF. CDR3 DNA: TGTGCCAGCAGCTCGGGACGCAGCTCCTACAATGAGCAGTTCTTC.

The chain employs TRBV5-1 and TRBJ2-7; D possibly uses TRBD1 or TRBD2 (5 bases each). Trimming took 0 bases from V and 2 from J, leaving 15 bases between them. This CDR3 is built from 16 residues. From germline, CDR1 is SGHRS and CDR2 YFSETQ. The DNA of the CDR3 is TGCGCCAGCAGCTTGGGAAGGGACCCCCCCACCTACGAGCAGTACTTC. Amino acid sequence: CASSLGRDPPTYEQYF.

This sequence joins TRBV9 and TRBJ2-3; 13 nucleotides match TRBD2. Germline V gives CDR1 SGDLS, CDR2 YYNGEE. J lost 4 bases, V lost 0 bases, and 2 bases had no gene match. CDR3 size: 16 residues. CDR3 nucleotides: TGTGCCAGCAGCGTAGGGACTAGCGGGAGTTCAGATACGCAGTATTTT. This translates into CASSVGTSGSSDTQYF.

The V gene is TRBV27, the J gene TRBJ2-2; the match to TRBD2 covers 16 bases. The CDR3 runs to 16 residues. V lost 6 bases and J lost 7; bases outside the gene matches: 5. CDR1 and CDR2 from the germline V gene are MNHEY and SMNVEV (reference sequence). The CDR3 bases are TGTGCCAGCAGCAAAGGGACTAGCGGGAGGGTCGGGGAGCTGTTTTTT. The encoded protein is CASSKGTSGRVGELFF.

In its sample, this clone was seen once. The chain combines TRBV28 with TRBJ2-1; 7 bases are a match to TRBD1. The CDR3 has 14 residues. Germline loops: CDR1 MDHEN, CDR2 SYDVKM. V lost 9 bases, J lost 7 bases, and 12 bases stayed unmatched. Here the CDR3 DNA reads TGTGCCAGTTTTCGGACAGGTGGGTCTAATGAGCAGTTCTTC. Its protein product is CASFRTGGSNEQFF.

This clone was observed a single time. The V call is TRBV27, the J call TRBJ2-3, with TRBD2 matching over 14 bases. Per the germline V gene, CDR1 is MNHEY and CDR2 is SMNVEV (reference sequence). CDR3 length equals 15 residues. The J segment lost 6 bases and the V segment lost 5 bases, leaving 4 bases of the junction unmatched. The CDR3 coding sequence is TGTGCCAGCAGTCCGACTAGCGGGAGGGAGGATACGCAGTATTTT. This encodes CASSPTSGREDTQYF.

V is TRBV7-9 and J is TRBJ2-7; a weak D match, TRBD2 (5 bases). Deletions cut 1 base from V and 7 bases from J, with 17 bases between. The V gene's germline CDR1 is SEHNR and CDR2 FQNEAQ (reference sequence). The CDR3 is 15 amino acids. In nucleotides, the CDR3 is TGTGCCAGCAGCTTAGGGCTAGCTGGTTCGTGGGAGCAGTACTTC. This sequence encodes CASSLGLAGSWEQYF.

V gene TRBV25-1 combines with J gene TRBJ2-7; D remains ambiguous. Germline V lookup: CDR1 MGHDK, CDR2 SYGVNS. This CDR3 comprises 13 residues. The V end was cut by 1 base, the J end by 6 bases, with 10 bases between. The CDR3 sequence is CASSEFGPREQYF. The CDR3 bases are TGTGCCAGCAGTGAATTTGGGCCGCGCGAGCAGTACTTC.

The chain is built from TRBV23-1 and TRBJ2-7; TRBD1 is a possible D gene (6 bases). TRBV23-1 is sorted into the ORF group, with uncertain function. V was shortened by 2 bases and J by 0 bases, with 17 bases between the two germline ends. CDR3 length: 17 amino acids. The CDR3 reads CASSQPPRQVYSYEQYF. Here the CDR3 DNA reads TGCGCCAGCAGTCAACCCCCCCGACAGGTGTACTCCTACGAGCAGTACTTC.

This chain connects TRBV27 to TRBJ1-5; D ambiguous. CDR1 and CDR2 from the germline V gene are MNHEY and SMNVEV (reference sequence). Trimming removed 5 bases from V and 5 bases from J, with 13 bases in between. The CDR3 runs to 14 residues. The CDR3 spells CASSDLPAYQPQHF. In DNA form, the CDR3 reads TGTGCCAGCAGTGATCTCCCTGCTTATCAGCCCCAGCATTTT.

The rearrangement uses TRBV11-2 and TRBJ2-7; the D gene is possibly TRBD1 (6 bases). The CDR3 runs to 16 residues. V was trimmed by 3 bases and J by 0 bases, leaving 15 bases between them. Per germline, CDR1 SGHAT and CDR2 FQNNGV. CDR3 bases: TGTGCCAGCAGCTTTCACGCCCCGACAGGCTCCTACGAGCAGTACTTC. Its translation: CASSFHAPTGSYEQYF.

The chain joins TRBV5-1 to TRBJ2-2, with a tentative D call TRBD2 (5 bases). The CDR3 runs 16 residues. Trimming left V 2 bases short and J 5 bases short, with 16 bases between. Germline V gene lookup returns CDR1 SGHRS and CDR2 YFSETQ. CDR3 coding DNA: TGCGCCAGCAGCTTAGGACTCGCCCGCGGTACCGGGGAGCTGTTTTTT. Protein: CASSLGLARGTGELFF.

The rearrangement uses TRBV6-1 and TRBJ2-7, with D possibly TRBD2 on 5 matching bases. CDR3 length equals 12 residues. Germline V gene lookup returns CDR1 MNHNS and CDR2 SASEGT. V was shortened by 7 bases and J by 3 bases, with 10 bases between the two germline ends. The DNA for the CDR3 is TGTGCCAGCAATTTCCGGGGCTACGAGCAGTACTTC. This sequence encodes CASNFRGYEQYF.

The gene calls are TRBV5-1 and TRBJ1-1, with a weak D call TRBD1 (5 bases). Germline-derived CDR1 and CDR2 are SGHRS and YFSETQ. This CDR3 region has 13 residues. Trimming removed 4 bases at V and 3 bases at J, with 10 bases between. The CDR3 nucleotides read TGCGCCAGCAGCGAGGAGGGGTACACTGAAGCTTTCTTT. It codes for CASSEEGYTEAFF.

A single count supports this clone. The rearrangement joins TRBV27 to TRBJ2-5, with 9 bases that match TRBD1. The closer fit of TRBJ2-7 to the DNA end suggests the J call may be wrong. Germline CDR1 is MNHEY and CDR2 is SMNVEV (reference sequence). The CDR3 loop spans 15 amino acids. As DNA, the CDR3 is TGTGCCAGCAGTTACCCCGGGACAGGGCGCCACGAGCAGTACTTC. It yields the protein CASSYPGTGRHEQYF.

In this sample, this clone turned up once. As DNA, the CDR3 is TGTGCCACCTTGAAGGGGGACTACGAGCAGTACTTC. Amino acids: CATLKGDYEQYF. The chain carries TRBV2 and TRBJ2-7, with D possibly being TRBD1 (6 bases). CDR3 length: 12 residues. The V and J ends lost 10 bases and 3 bases respectively, with 13 bases between them. Germline CDR1 SNHLY, CDR2 FYNNEI.

The rearrangement links TRBV5-6 to TRBJ2-5; 13 nucleotides line up with TRBD2. The DNA end lines up better with TRBJ2-7; the J call may be wrong. In germline, CDR1 is SGHDT, CDR2 YYEEEE. The CDR3 contains 17 residues. CDR3 sequence reads: CASSLGGLAGFSYEQYF. Written as DNA, the CDR3 is TGTGCCAGCAGCTTGGGGGGACTAGCGGGATTCTCCTACGAGCAGTACTTC.

The chain has TRBV5-4 and TRBJ2-7, with D possibly TRBD1 on 6 matching bases. Between the trimmed V and J ends, which lost 2 bases and 2 bases, there was a span of 14 bases. The germline gives CDR1 SGHNT, CDR2 YYREEE (reference sequence). The CDR3 totals 15 residues. CDR3: CASSFKGGPPYEQYF. The CDR3 bases are TGTGCCAGCAGCTTCAAAGGGGGACCACCCTACGAGCAGTACTTC.

This clone was seen a single time. V usage is TRBV5-4 and J usage is TRBJ2-3; D is possibly TRBD2 (6 bases). The germline V gene encodes CDR1 SGHNT and CDR2 YYREEE (reference sequence). The CDR3 consists of 14 residues. V was pared by 1 base and J by 8 bases, with 14 bases between. The DNA for the CDR3 is TGTGCCAGCAGCTTGTCGACGGGAGTGGGTACGCAGTATTTT. Amino acid sequence: CASSLSTGVGTQYF.

The chain uses TRBV28 and TRBJ2-1; D gene ambiguous. The V end lost 7 bases, the J end lost 3 bases, and 4 bases lay between the germline ends. This CDR3 is 11 amino acids long. Germline V gives CDR1 MDHEN, CDR2 SYDVKM. The CDR3 spells CASKIYNEQFF. The CDR3, as DNA: TGTGCCAGCAAGATCTACAATGAGCAGTTCTTC.

V usage is TRBV28 and J usage is TRBJ2-1, with TRBD2 matching over 10 bases. V was clipped by 3 bases and J by 7 bases; unmatched bases: 9. Looked up from germline, CDR1 is MDHEN and CDR2 is SYDVKM. This CDR3 contains 16 residues. The CDR3 sequence: CASSFHASGSINEQFF. The CDR3 nucleotides are TGTGCCAGCAGTTTTCACGCTAGCGGGAGTATTAATGAGCAGTTCTTC.

The CDR3 is CASSLVPQGGTEAFF. DNA of the CDR3: TGTGCCAGCAGCTTAGTACCACAGGGCGGGACTGAAGCTTTCTTT. The chain carries TRBV7-8 and TRBJ1-1, with TRBD1 as a possible D gene (6 bases). From germline, CDR1 is SGHVS and CDR2 FQNEAQ. The CDR3 has 15 amino acids. Trimming shortened V by 1 base and J by 5 bases, and 14 bases separated the two germline ends.

The genes are TRBV4-2 and TRBJ2-7, with 7 bases matching TRBD2. The CDR3 is 14 amino acids. Germline CDR1 LGHNA, CDR2 YNFKEQ. The junction had 7 bases not matched to a gene; V was cut back by 5 bases and J by 3 bases. CDR3 residues: CASSFSGGSYEQYF. The CDR3 DNA is TGTGCCAGCAGCTTTTCGGGAGGTAGCTACGAGCAGTACTTC.

The J gene is TRBJ1-2, the V gene TRBV10-2, with unresolved D. CDR3 size: 11 residues. V lost 2 bases, J lost 7 bases, and 5 bases lay in between. Germline CDR1 is WSHSY and CDR2 is SAAADI. CDR3 in DNA: TGCGCCAGCAGTGAGGCGGCTGGCTACACCTTC. The encoded protein is CASSEAAGYTF.